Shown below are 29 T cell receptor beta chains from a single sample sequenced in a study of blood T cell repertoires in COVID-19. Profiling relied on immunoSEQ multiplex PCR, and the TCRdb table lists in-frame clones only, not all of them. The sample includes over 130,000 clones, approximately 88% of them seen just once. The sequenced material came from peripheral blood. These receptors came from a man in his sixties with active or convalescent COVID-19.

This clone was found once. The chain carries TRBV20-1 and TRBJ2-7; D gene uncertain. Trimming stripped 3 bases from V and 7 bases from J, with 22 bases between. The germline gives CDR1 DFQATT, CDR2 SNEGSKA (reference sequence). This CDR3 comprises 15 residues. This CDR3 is CSASFSRHPSLEQYF. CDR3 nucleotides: TGCAGTGCTAGTTTTTCACGACATCCTTCCTTAGAGCAGTACTTC.

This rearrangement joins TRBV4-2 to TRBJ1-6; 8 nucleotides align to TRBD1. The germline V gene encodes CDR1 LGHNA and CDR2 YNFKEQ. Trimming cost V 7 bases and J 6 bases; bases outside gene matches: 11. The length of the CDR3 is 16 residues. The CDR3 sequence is CASTPIDRGSNSPLHF. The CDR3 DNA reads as TGTGCCAGCACCCCCATAGACAGGGGCTCTAATTCACCCCTCCACTTT.

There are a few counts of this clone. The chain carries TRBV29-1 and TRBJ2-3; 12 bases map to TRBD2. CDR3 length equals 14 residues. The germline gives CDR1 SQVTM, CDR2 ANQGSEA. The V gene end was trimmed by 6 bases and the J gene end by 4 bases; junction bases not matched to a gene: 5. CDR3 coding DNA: TGCAGCGTCGTGACTAGCGGGAGAGCAGATACGCAGTATTTT. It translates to CSVVTSGRADTQYF.

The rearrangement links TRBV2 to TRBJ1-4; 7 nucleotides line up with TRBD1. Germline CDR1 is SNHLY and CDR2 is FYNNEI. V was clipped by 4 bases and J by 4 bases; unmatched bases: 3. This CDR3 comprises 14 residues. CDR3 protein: CASSGRDSNEKLFF. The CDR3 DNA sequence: TGTGCCAGCAGTGGCCGGGACAGTAATGAAAAACTGTTTTTT.

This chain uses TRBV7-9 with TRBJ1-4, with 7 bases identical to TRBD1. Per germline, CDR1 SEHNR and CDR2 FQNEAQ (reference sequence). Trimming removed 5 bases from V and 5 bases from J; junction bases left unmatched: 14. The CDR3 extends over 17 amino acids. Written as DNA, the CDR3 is TGTGCCAGCAGCCACCCTACTGGACAGGCTAGAAATGAAAAACTGTTTTTT. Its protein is CASSHPTGQARNEKLFF.

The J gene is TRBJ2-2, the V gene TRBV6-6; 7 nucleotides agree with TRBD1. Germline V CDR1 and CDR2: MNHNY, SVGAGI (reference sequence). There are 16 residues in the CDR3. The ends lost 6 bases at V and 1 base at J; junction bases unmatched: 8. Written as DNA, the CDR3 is TGTGCCAGCAGCCTACGACAGGGCCTGAACACCGGGGAGCTGTTTTTT. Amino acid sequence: CASSLRQGLNTGELFF.

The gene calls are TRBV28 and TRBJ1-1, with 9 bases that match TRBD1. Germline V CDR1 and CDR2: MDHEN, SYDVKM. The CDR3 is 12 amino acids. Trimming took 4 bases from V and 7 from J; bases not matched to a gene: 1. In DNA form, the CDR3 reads TGTGCCAGCAGTTGGGGACAGGGTGAAGCTTTCTTT. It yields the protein CASSWGQGEAFF.

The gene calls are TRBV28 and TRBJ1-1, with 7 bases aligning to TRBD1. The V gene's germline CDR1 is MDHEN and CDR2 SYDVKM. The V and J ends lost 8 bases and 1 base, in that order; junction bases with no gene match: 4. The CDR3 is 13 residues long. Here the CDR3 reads CASGRTGNTEAFF. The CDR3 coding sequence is TGTGCCAGCGGACGGACAGGGAACACTGAAGCTTTCTTT.

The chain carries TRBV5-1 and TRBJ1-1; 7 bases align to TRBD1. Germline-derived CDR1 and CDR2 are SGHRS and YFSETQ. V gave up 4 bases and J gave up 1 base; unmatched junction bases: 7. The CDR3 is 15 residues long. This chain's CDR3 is CASSPLQGTNTEAFF. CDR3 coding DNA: TGCGCCAGCAGCCCACTACAGGGGACGAACACTGAAGCTTTCTTT. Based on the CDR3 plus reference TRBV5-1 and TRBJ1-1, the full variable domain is KAGVTQTPRYLIKTRGQQVTLSCSPISGHRSVSWYQQTPGQGLQFLFEYFSETQRNKGNFPGRFSGRQFSNSRSEMNVSTLELGDSALYLCASSPLQGTNTEAFFGQGTRLTVV.

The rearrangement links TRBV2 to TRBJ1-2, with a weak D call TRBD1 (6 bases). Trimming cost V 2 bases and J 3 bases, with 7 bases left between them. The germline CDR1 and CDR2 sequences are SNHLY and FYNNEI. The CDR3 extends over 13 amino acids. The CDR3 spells CASSETGYYGYTF. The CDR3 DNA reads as TGTGCCAGCAGTGAAACAGGGTACTATGGCTACACCTTC.

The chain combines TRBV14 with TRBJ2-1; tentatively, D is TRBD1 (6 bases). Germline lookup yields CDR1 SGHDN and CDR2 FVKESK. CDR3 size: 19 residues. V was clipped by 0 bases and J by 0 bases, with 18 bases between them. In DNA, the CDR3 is TGTGCCAGCAGCCAAGATTGGCCTTGGACAGTTAGCTCCTACAATGAGCAGTTCTTC. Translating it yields CASSQDWPWTVSSYNEQFF.

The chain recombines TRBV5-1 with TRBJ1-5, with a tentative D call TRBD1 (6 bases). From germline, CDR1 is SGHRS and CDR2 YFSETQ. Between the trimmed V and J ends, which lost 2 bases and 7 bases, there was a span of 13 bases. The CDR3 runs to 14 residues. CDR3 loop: CASSLDSGGQPQHF. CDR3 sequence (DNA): TGCGCCAGCAGCTTAGATTCGGGGGGCCAGCCCCAGCATTTT. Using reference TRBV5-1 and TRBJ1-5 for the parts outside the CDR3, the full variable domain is KAGVTQTPRYLIKTRGQQVTLSCSPISGHRSVSWYQQTPGQGLQFLFEYFSETQRNKGNFPGRFSGRQFSNSRSEMNVSTLELGDSALYLCASSLDSGGQPQHFGDGTRLSIL.

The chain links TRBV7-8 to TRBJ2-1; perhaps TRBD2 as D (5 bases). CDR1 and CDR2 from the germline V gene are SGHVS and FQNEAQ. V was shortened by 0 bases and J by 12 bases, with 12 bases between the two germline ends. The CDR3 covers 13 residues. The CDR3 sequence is CASSLAPGVGQFF. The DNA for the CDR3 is TGTGCCAGCAGCTTAGCGCCCGGGGTCGGGCAGTTCTTC.

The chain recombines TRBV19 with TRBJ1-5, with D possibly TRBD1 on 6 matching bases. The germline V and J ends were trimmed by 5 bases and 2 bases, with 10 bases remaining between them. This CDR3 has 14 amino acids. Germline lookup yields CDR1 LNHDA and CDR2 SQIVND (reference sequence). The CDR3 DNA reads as TGTGCCAGTAGTCTCCGACAGGGCAATCAGCCCCAGCATTTT. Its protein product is CASSLRQGNQPQHF.

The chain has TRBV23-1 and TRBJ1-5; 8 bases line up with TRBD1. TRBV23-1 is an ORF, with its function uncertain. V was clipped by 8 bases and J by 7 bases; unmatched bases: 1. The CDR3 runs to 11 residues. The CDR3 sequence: CASPGGQPQHF. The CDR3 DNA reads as TGCGCCAGCCCAGGGGGCCAGCCCCAGCATTTT.

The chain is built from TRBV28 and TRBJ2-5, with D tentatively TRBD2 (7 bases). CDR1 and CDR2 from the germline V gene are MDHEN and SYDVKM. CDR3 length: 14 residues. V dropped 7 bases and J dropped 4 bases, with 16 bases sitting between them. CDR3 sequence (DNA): TGTGCCAGCAATTGGGGGGGGCGGGGAGAGACCCAGTACTTC. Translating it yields CASNWGGRGETQYF.

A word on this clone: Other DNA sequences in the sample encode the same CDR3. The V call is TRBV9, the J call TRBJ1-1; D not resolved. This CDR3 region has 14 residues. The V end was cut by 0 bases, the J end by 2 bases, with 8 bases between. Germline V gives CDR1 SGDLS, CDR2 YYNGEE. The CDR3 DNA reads TGTGCCAGCAGCGTAGGGGCCTCTAACACTGAAGCTTTCTTT. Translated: CASSVGASNTEAFF.

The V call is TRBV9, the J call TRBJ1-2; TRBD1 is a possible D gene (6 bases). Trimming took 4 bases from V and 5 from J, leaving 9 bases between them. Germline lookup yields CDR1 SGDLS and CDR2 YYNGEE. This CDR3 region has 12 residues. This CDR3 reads CASSRTEYGYTF. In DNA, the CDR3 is TGTGCCAGCAGCCGGACAGAGTATGGCTACACCTTC.

The CDR3 region has the DNA TGCGCCAGCAGCCAAGAGGGACTAGCGGGAGGGCCATCGGCGGAGCAGTTCTTC. Its protein product is CASSQEGLAGGPSAEQFF. The chain employs TRBV4-1 and TRBJ2-1; TRBD2 agrees at 16 bases. CDR3 length: 18 amino acids. Germline CDR1 is MGHRA and CDR2 is YSYEKL. V lost 0 bases, J lost 10 bases, and 9 bases stayed unmatched.

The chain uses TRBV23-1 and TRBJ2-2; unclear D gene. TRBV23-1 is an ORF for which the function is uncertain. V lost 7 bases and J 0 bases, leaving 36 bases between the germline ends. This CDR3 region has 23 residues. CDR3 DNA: TGCGCCAGCACTGCGGATCCCCCCCCCGCTCGGAGACTTCGGTACACGAACACCGGGGAGCTGTTTTTT. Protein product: CASTADPPPARRLRYTNTGELFF.

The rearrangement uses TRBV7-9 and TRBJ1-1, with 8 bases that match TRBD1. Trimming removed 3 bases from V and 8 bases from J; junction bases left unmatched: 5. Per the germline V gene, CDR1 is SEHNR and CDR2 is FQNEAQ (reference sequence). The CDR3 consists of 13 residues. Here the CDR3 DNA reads TGTGCCAGCAGCTTGAGGGGACAGGCCGAAGCTTTCTTT. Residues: CASSLRGQAEAFF.

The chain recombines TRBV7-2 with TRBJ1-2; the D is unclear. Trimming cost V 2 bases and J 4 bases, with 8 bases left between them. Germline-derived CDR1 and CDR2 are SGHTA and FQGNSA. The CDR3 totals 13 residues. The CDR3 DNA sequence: TGTGCCAGCAGCTTAAGATGGAGCTATGGCTACACCTTC. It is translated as CASSLRWSYGYTF.

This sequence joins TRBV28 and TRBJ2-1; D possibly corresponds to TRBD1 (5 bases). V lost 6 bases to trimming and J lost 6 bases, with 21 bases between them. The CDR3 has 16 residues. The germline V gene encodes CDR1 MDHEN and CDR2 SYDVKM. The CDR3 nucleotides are TGTGCCAGCAGCGGTACCGGACCACCAGGGTCCAATGAGCAGTTCTTC. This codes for CASSGTGPPGSNEQFF.

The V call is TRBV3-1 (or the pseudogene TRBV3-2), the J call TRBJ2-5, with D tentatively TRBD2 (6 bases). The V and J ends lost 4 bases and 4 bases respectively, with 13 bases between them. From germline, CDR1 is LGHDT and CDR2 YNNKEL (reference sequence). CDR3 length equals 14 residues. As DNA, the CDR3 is TGTGCCAGCAGCCGGGACTCGATAGGAGAGACCCAGTACTTC. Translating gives CASSRDSIGETQYF.

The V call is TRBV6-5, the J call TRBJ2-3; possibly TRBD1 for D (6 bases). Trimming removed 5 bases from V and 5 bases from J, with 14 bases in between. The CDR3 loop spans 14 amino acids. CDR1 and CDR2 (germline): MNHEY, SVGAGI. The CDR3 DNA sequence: TGTGCCAGCAGTCTAACAGGGTCTGGAGATACGCAGTATTTT. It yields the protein CASSLTGSGDTQYF.

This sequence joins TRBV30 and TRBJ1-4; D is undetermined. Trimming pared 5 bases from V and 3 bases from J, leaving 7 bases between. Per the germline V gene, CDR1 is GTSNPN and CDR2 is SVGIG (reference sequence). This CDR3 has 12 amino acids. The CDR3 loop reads CAWRSSNEKLFF. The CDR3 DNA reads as TGTGCCTGGCGTAGTTCTAATGAAAAACTGTTTTTT.

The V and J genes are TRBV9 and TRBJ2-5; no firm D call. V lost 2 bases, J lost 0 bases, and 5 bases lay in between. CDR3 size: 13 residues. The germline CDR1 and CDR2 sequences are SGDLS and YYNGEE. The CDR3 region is CASSVADQETQYF. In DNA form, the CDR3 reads TGTGCCAGCAGCGTGGCAGACCAAGAGACCCAGTACTTC. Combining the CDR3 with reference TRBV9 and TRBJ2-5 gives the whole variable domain DSGVTQTPKHLITATGQRVTLRCSPRSGDLSVYWYQQSLDQGLQFLIQYYNGEERAKGNILERFSAQQFPDLHSELNLSSLELGDSALYFCASSVADQETQYFGPGTRLLVL.

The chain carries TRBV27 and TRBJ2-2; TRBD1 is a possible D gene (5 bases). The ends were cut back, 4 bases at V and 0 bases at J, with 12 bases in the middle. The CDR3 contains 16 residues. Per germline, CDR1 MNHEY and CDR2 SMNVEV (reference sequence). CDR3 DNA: TGTGCCAGCAGTTCCGGCCCGACAGCGAACACCGGGGAGCTGTTTTTT. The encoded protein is CASSSGPTANTGELFF.

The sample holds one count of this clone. The CDR3 is CASSFNGRADTGELFF. In DNA, the CDR3 is TGTGCCAGCAGTTTTAACGGGAGGGCGGACACCGGGGAGCTGTTTTTT. The rearrangement links TRBV27 to TRBJ2-2; 8 bases agree with TRBD2. The germline V gene encodes CDR1 MNHEY and CDR2 SMNVEV (reference sequence). V was pared by 3 bases and J by 3 bases, with 6 bases of the junction left unmatched. CDR3 size: 16 residues.